This TCR beta chain was observed in a study of cytomegalovirus exposure and HLA in healthy donors (dated by TCRdb to about 2017). Notes on the research overall: According to a later analysis, one platform produced both the 100 to 150 validation repertoires and the 666 repertoires of the first cohort. The study combined high-throughput TCR immunosequencing, statistical association of individual TCRs with disease status, and machine learning to predict cytomegalovirus infection status. The study aimed to test whether signatures of past pathogen exposure could be identified by cataloging public T cell receptors. Besides the first cohort of more than 650 subjects, a separate validation cohort made up of 120 different subjects was used. Results the study describes overall, beyond this receptor: Most TCR sequences were observed very rarely across donors, whereas some public TCRs were present in many individuals. A later analysis lacked HLA typing for the validation cohort, so it scored co-occurrence in that cohort across all 120 repertoires. In the study, around 150 TCR beta chains were listed as associated with cytomegalovirus. The authors suggested that the approach could potentially be extended to other disease states and immunological phenotypes. The classifier was reported to diagnose cytomegalovirus status with high specificity and sensitivity in both the original cohort and the validation cohort. In a later analysis, TCRs clustered in the first cohort were found to also tend to co-occur in the roughly 120 validation repertoires, with 85% to 95% of cluster scores above 0. In vitro tests confirmed that a few of the cytomegalovirus-associated TCR beta chains recognize cytomegalovirus antigens.

Library method: the immunoSEQ multiplex PCR assay. In the source study's methods: To diagnose cytomegalovirus status from the catalog of TCR beta chain sequences, a statistical classification framework was built. In TCRdb, the immuneACCESS table is reduced to in-frame sequences with V and J assigned. These tables do not hold every clone; where another copy was compared, an unresolved V gene accounts for under half, and the others remain unexplained. V and J calls and clone size follow that table, whereas D and trimming were derived from the DNA. This sample holds about 120,000 clones; roughly 87% were observed only once. 1.1% of the sample lies in the top ten. Separate from the roughly 700-subject first cohort, the validation cohort of 120 subjects was the group to which the donors belonged. Comment on this clone: The clone's antigen remains unknown. Nothing much larger sits one base from this clone, and base qualities are not available.

Taken from the germline V gene, the CDR1 and CDR2 loops are MGHDK and SYGVNS. Trimming accounts for 6 bases at V and 6 bases at J, while the number of junction bases matched to no gene is 11. The CDR3 sequence holds 15 residues, the cysteine and phenylalanine included. Only the CDR3 portion is preserved as DNA: 45 bases, with reading frame beginning at the first base. The specimen was PBMCs. The rearranged segments are TRBV25-1 and TRBJ2-1, and 7 bases in between align with TRBD2. The TCR sequence derives from a woman between 18 and 29 years old in good health and CMV-seronegative. Read as DNA, the sequence is TGTGCCAGCAGCCCAAGATACCTAGCGGTCAATGAGCAGTTCTTC. Protein translation: CASSPRYLAVNEQFF.